A selection of T cell receptor beta chains follows, all from one sample in a study of long-term antiretroviral therapy in people with HIV. This table comes from immunoSEQ multiplex PCR, and its TCRdb copy is limited to in-frame clones, with some not included. Of some 33,000 clones listed, over 70% were seen once; the top ten hold approximately 6.5%. This specimen consisted of unsorted PBMCs, obtained 0.6 years after starting antiretroviral therapy. Receptor source: a young man with HIV. The CDR3 runs from the conserved cysteine through the conserved F or W. Each record gives: V gene, clone size, CDR3 length, J gene, D gene, CDR3 DNA, CDR3 protein. D genes are given only for firm matches. The size of a clone is reported for some rows only, either as once, few or many, or as a class for expanded clones.

v_gene: TRBV18; abundance: -; len: 15; j_gene: TRBJ1-6; d_gene: -; CDR3nt: TGTGCCAGCTCACCACCGTTGAAGGGAAATTCACCCCTCCACTTT; CDR3aa: CASSPPLKGNSPLHF
v_gene: TRBV18; abundance: -; len: 18; j_gene: TRBJ2-3; d_gene: TRBD2; CDR3nt: TGTGCCAGCTCACCATCAAATATAGCGGGAGGCCGTGGAGATACGCAGTATTTT; CDR3aa: CASSPSNIAGGRGDTQYF
v_gene: TRBV4-2; abundance: -; len: 15; j_gene: TRBJ2-7; d_gene: -; CDR3nt: TGTGCCAGCAGCCTCAGGGGCTTCCTGGGTGGCGAGCAGTACTTC; CDR3aa: CASSLRGFLGGEQYF
v_gene: TRBV4-3; abundance: -; len: 15; j_gene: TRBJ2-7; d_gene: -; CDR3nt: TGCGCCAGCAGCCAAGAGGCCAGGGACCCCAGGGAGCAGTACTTC; CDR3aa: CASSQEARDPREQYF
v_gene: TRBV7-2; abundance: few; len: 15; j_gene: TRBJ2-2; d_gene: TRBD1; CDR3nt: TGTGCCAGCAGCGCCCGGACAGGGGTCACCGGGGAGCTGTTTTTT; CDR3aa: CASSARTGVTGELFF
v_gene: TRBV11-2; abundance: -; len: 14; j_gene: TRBJ2-7; d_gene: -; CDR3nt: TGTGCCAGCAGCCCGCTCGAGGGGGCGGGGGAGCAGTACTTC; CDR3aa: CASSPLEGAGEQYF
v_gene: TRBV19; abundance: few; len: 14; j_gene: TRBJ1-1; d_gene: -; CDR3nt: TGTGCCAGTAGAAATGGAGGGAGGCGCACTGAAGCTTTCTTT; CDR3aa: CASRNGGRRTEAFF
v_gene: TRBV6-5; abundance: -; len: 12; j_gene: TRBJ1-5; d_gene: -; CDR3nt: TGTGCCAGCTTCCAAGGCAATCAGCCCCAGCATTTT; CDR3aa: CASFQGNQPQHF
v_gene: TRBV9; abundance: -; len: 14; j_gene: TRBJ1-5; d_gene: -; CDR3nt: TGTGCCAGCAGCGTAGGGGATAGCAATCAGCCCCAGCATTTT; CDR3aa: CASSVGDSNQPQHF
v_gene: TRBV19; abundance: -; len: 13; j_gene: TRBJ2-7; d_gene: -; CDR3nt: TGTGCCAGTAGTAAGCAGGGTTCGAACGAGCAGTACTTC; CDR3aa: CASSKQGSNEQYF
v_gene: TRBV5-1; abundance: -; len: 14; j_gene: TRBJ2-2; d_gene: -; CDR3nt: TGCGCCAGCAGCCCAATAGAGGCAGGCGGGGAGCTGTTTTTT; CDR3aa: CASSPIEAGGELFF
v_gene: TRBV7-2; abundance: -; len: 14; j_gene: TRBJ1-2; d_gene: -; CDR3nt: TGTGCCAGCAGCCCGGACGAGGCTAACTATGGCTACACCTTC; CDR3aa: CASSPDEANYGYTF
v_gene: TRBV28; abundance: -; len: 13; j_gene: TRBJ1-4; d_gene: -; CDR3nt: TGTGCCAGCAGGGTTGCATTAGCGGAAAAACTGTTTTTT; CDR3aa: CASRVALAEKLFF
v_gene: TRBV25-1; abundance: -; len: 17; j_gene: TRBJ2-6; d_gene: -; CDR3nt: TGTGCCAGCAGTGAAGTCAGGGGACTCTCTGGGGCCAACGTCCTGACTTTC; CDR3aa: CASSEVRGLSGANVLTF
v_gene: TRBV10-3; abundance: -; len: 13; j_gene: TRBJ2-7; d_gene: -; CDR3nt: TGTGCCATCAGGGAAGAGAGGGCCTACGAGCAGTACTTC; CDR3aa: CAIREERAYEQYF
v_gene: TRBV7-9; abundance: -; len: 12; j_gene: TRBJ2-7; d_gene: TRBD1; CDR3nt: TGTGCCAGCAGTGAGGACAGGGGTGAGCAGTACTTC; CDR3aa: CASSEDRGEQYF
v_gene: TRBV28; abundance: -; len: 13; j_gene: TRBJ2-7; d_gene: -; CDR3nt: TGTGCCAGCAGCCGCCCCGGCGAGTACGAGCAGTACTTC; CDR3aa: CASSRPGEYEQYF
v_gene: TRBV5-6; abundance: medium-sized; len: 11; j_gene: TRBJ1-2; d_gene: -; CDR3nt: TGTGCCAGCAGCACCCTGAGGGGCTACACCTTC; CDR3aa: CASSTLRGYTF
v_gene: TRBV30; abundance: -; len: 12; j_gene: TRBJ1-2; d_gene: -; CDR3nt: TGTGCCTGGAGCCCTCAGGGCTATGGCTACACCTTC; CDR3aa: CAWSPQGYGYTF
v_gene: TRBV19; abundance: -; len: 16; j_gene: TRBJ2-3; d_gene: TRBD2; CDR3nt: TGTGCCAGTAGTGCACGACTAGCGGAGAACACAGATACGCAGTATTTT; CDR3aa: CASSARLAENTDTQYF
v_gene: TRBV5-4; abundance: -; len: 13; j_gene: TRBJ1-2; d_gene: -; CDR3nt: TGTGCCAGCAGCCGTCAGGGTACCTATGGCTACACCTTC; CDR3aa: CASSRQGTYGYTF
v_gene: TRBV27; abundance: -; len: 15; j_gene: TRBJ2-7; d_gene: -; CDR3nt: TGTGCCAGCAGCCCCACGTGGCGTCTCTCCTACGAGCAGTACTTC; CDR3aa: CASSPTWRLSYEQYF
v_gene: TRBV14; abundance: -; len: 14; j_gene: TRBJ1-1; d_gene: -; CDR3nt: TGTGCCAGCAGCCTCGAGACAGTGAACACTGAAGCTTTCTTT; CDR3aa: CASSLETVNTEAFF
v_gene: TRBV5-6; abundance: once; len: 11; j_gene: TRBJ2-1; d_gene: -; CDR3nt: TGTGCCAGCAGCTTTGCCGATGAGCAGTTCTTC; CDR3aa: CASSFADEQFF
v_gene: TRBV4-3; abundance: -; len: 16; j_gene: TRBJ1-2; d_gene: -; CDR3nt: TGCGCCAGCAGCCAGGTACGAGGGTCCCACGACTATGGCTACACCTTC; CDR3aa: CASSQVRGSHDYGYTF
v_gene: TRBV28; abundance: -; len: 13; j_gene: TRBJ2-1; d_gene: -; CDR3nt: TGTGCCAGCAGTCTGAGGTCGGAAGATGAGCAGTTCTTC; CDR3aa: CASSLRSEDEQFF
v_gene: TRBV18; abundance: -; len: 18; j_gene: TRBJ2-2; d_gene: TRBD2; CDR3nt: TGTGCCAGCTCCTATTTAGCGGGAGCGAGAATTAACACCGGGGAGCTGTTTTTT; CDR3aa: CASSYLAGARINTGELFF
v_gene: TRBV23-1; abundance: once; len: 16; j_gene: TRBJ2-5; d_gene: TRBD1; CDR3nt: TGCGCCAGCAGCCCCACGGGACAGGCCATCGTCGAGACCCAGTACTTC; CDR3aa: CASSPTGQAIVETQYF
v_gene: TRBV9; abundance: -; len: 15; j_gene: TRBJ2-1; d_gene: -; CDR3nt: TGTGCCAGCAGCGTAGATCCGGGAACCTACAATGAGCAGTTCTTC; CDR3aa: CASSVDPGTYNEQFF
v_gene: TRBV10-3; abundance: few; len: 12; j_gene: TRBJ2-4; d_gene: -; CDR3nt: TGTGCCATCGGAAGCGGACTGAGCATTCAGTACTTC; CDR3aa: CAIGSGLSIQYF
v_gene: TRBV27; abundance: -; len: 13; j_gene: TRBJ2-7; d_gene: -; CDR3nt: TGTGCCAGCAGTCCAATACCTCCTACGAGACAGTACTTC; CDR3aa: CASSPIPPTRQYF
v_gene: TRBV6-5; abundance: -; len: 14; j_gene: TRBJ2-7; d_gene: -; CDR3nt: TGTGCCAGCTCCTCCCGGGTCCCTCTCTACGAGCAGTACTTC; CDR3aa: CASSSRVPLYEQYF
v_gene: TRBV29-1; abundance: once; len: 12; j_gene: TRBJ1-2; d_gene: -; CDR3nt: TGCAGCGTTGAGCCAGGGAACTATGGCTACACCTTC; CDR3aa: CSVEPGNYGYTF
v_gene: TRBV5-5; abundance: -; len: 15; j_gene: TRBJ2-1; d_gene: TRBD2; CDR3nt: TGTGCCAGCAACCCCATCGGGGGGATTTACAATGAGCAGTTCTTC; CDR3aa: CASNPIGGIYNEQFF
v_gene: TRBV11-2; abundance: -; len: 16; j_gene: TRBJ2-7; d_gene: -; CDR3nt: TGTGCCAGCAGCTCCGACCTTGGATCTGCAATCTACGAGCAGTACTTC; CDR3aa: CASSSDLGSAIYEQYF
v_gene: TRBV30; abundance: -; len: 13; j_gene: TRBJ1-4; d_gene: -; CDR3nt: TGTGCCTGGCGCCAGCCAACTAATGAAAAACTGTTTTTT; CDR3aa: CAWRQPTNEKLFF
v_gene: TRBV29-1; abundance: few; len: 12; j_gene: TRBJ2-7; d_gene: -; CDR3nt: TGCAGCGTTCGGGACACCCCCTACGAGCAGTACTTC; CDR3aa: CSVRDTPYEQYF
v_gene: TRBV5-1; abundance: -; len: 16; j_gene: TRBJ2-3; d_gene: TRBD2; CDR3nt: TGCGCCAGCAGCAATGGTGGACTAGCGGGAGCAGATACGCAGTATTTT; CDR3aa: CASSNGGLAGADTQYF
v_gene: TRBV13; abundance: -; len: 18; j_gene: TRBJ2-2; d_gene: TRBD2; CDR3nt: TGTGCCAGCAGCTTTATTACACAACTAGCGGGAGAAACCGGGGAGCTGTTTTTT; CDR3aa: CASSFITQLAGETGELFF
v_gene: TRBV18; abundance: -; len: 13; j_gene: TRBJ1-2; d_gene: -; CDR3nt: TGTGCCAGCTCACCGCCAGGGGTCTATGGCTACACCTTC; CDR3aa: CASSPPGVYGYTF
v_gene: TRBV18; abundance: -; len: 15; j_gene: TRBJ1-5; d_gene: TRBD1; CDR3nt: TGTGCCAGCTCACCGGGGACAGGGGGCCCTCAGCCCCAGCATTTT; CDR3aa: CASSPGTGGPQPQHF